This T cell receptor (beta chain) appears in the sequencing data of a study of CXCR3-negative and CXCR3-positive naive CD8 T cells. Study-wide background: Summed over all libraries, TRB reads came to around 140 million, with about 1.5 +/- 0.3 million per library.

Preparation of TRB cDNA libraries relied on 5' RACE carrying UMI labels. TCRdb processed the 5' RACE reads again and assigns one entry to each CDR3 protein, with no DNA. Its table records tens of thousands of distinct CDR3 sequences. The CDR3 runs 14 residues. The germline V gene has CDR1 SQVTM and CDR2 ANQGSEA. A word on this clonotype: What it binds is unknown.

Study-level results: For memory CD8+ cells diversity was much lower, but both naive subsets had comparably high diversity. Partially decreased CXCR3 expression was recorded after cryopreservation, and fresh PBMCs were used in most assays.

Triplicate sorts, fewer than 350,000 cells apiece, were made for each CD8+ T cell subset. The receptor's source is a human donor in good health. Some clones in this sample may be carry-over from other donors' samples. V usage is TRBV29-1 and J usage is TRBJ2-2; the TCRdb call, TRBD1, lacks DNA for checking. The sample comprised naive CXCR3- CD8+ T cells from blood. Specified subset: CD45RO-CCR7+CD27+CD95- naive CD8+ T cells lacking CXCR3 (TNR3-). The CDR3 here is CSVDRGGTTGELFF.